The present T cell receptor (beta chain) was sequenced within a study of blood T cell repertoires in COVID-19. Study-level information: The samples span acute and convalescent COVID-19 from the United States, Italy and Spain.

As processed by the authors: Amplification of reference gene primers was used by the study to estimate nucleated cell counts. The table came from immunoSEQ multiplex PCR; TCRdb's copy has only in-frame clones and leaves some out. V and J calls and clone size are as listed in that table; D and trimming were resolved from the DNA. The table lists approximately 310,000 clones, around 86% of them singletons. Sequenced material: peripheral blood. This clonotype originated in a man aged 45-60 years with active or convalescent COVID-19.

In nucleotides, the CDR3 is TGCGCCAGCAGCCAAGTGGGGACAGGGGATGTTGAAAAACTGTTTTTT. Protein product: CASSQVGTGDVEKLFF. The chain joins TRBV4-3 to TRBJ1-4, with 10 bases matching TRBD1. The CDR3 sequence is 16 residues long. V lost 1 base, J lost 7 bases, and 6 bases stayed unmatched. Germline V gene data show CDR1 as LGHNA and CDR2 as YSLEER.